The T cell receptor (beta chain) described here comes from a study of T cells after yellow fever vaccination. Study in general: Preparation used SMART-Seq v4 Ultra Low Input for the low-cell-number fractions. Study-wide results and limits: Post-booster reappearance was seen for most primary-vaccination clones (around 96% CD4, 75% to 90% CD8). Contaminants from the bulk population, in the form of abundant clonotypes, could be found in FACS-sorted repertoires.

The table lists this clonotype with a few counts. The target antigen is unknown. TCRdb reanalysed the 5' RACE reads using MiXCR and keeps one entry per CDR3 protein. Of about 300,000 distinct CDR3 sequences listed, around 9.3% were seen once; the top ten hold about 3.7%. CDR3 length: 15 amino acids. V shed 8 bases and J 2 bases; nucleotides not matched to a gene: 10. From germline, CDR1 is MNHNS and CDR2 SASEGT. V usage is TRBV6-1 and J usage is TRBJ2-7; the match to TRBD2 covers 9 bases. This TCR came from a man aged 18 to 35 who received the YFV17D yellow fever vaccine. The sequences come from CD4+ T cells sorted from PBMCs, collected 5 days after the yellow fever booster vaccination. The CDR3 DNA is TGTGCCAGCGGTATGGTAGCGGGGGTGACCTACGAGCAGTACGTC. Protein product: CASGMVAGVTYEQYV.